The 4 T cell receptor beta chains below come from one sample, sequenced in a study of T cell changes during pregnancy in multiple sclerosis. This table comes from immunoSEQ multiplex PCR, and its TCRdb copy is limited to in-frame clones, with some not included. This sample yields tens of thousands of clones, of which about 91% are seen a single time; about 0.88% belongs to the top ten. Sequencing used peripheral blood, obtained before pregnancy. These receptors originate from a female donor with multiple sclerosis, enrolled in a pregnancy study.

The chain links TRBV7-2 to TRBJ1-1; D might be TRBD1 (6 bases). CDR1 and CDR2 from the germline V gene are SGHTA and FQGNSA. The CDR3 contains 18 residues. Trimming stripped 1 base from V and 1 base from J, with 19 bases between. The CDR3 DNA is TGTGCCAGCAGCTTAGTGTCGGGGGGGCAAAGTTGGAACACTGAAGCTTTCTTT. It encodes CASSLVSGGQSWNTEAFF.

The genes are TRBV6-6 and TRBJ2-7; 8 nucleotides agree with TRBD1. CDR1 and CDR2 (germline): MNHNY, SVGAGI (reference sequence). Trimming at V came to 6 bases and at J to 2 bases, leaving 6 bases not matched to a gene. The CDR3 has 14 amino acids. The CDR3 bases are TGTGCCAGCAGGCCCCGACAGGGGCCCTACGAGCAGTACTTC. It encodes CASRPRQGPYEQYF.

This rearrangement joins TRBV5-5 to TRBJ1-1, with 11 bases fitting TRBD1. V trimming: 2 bases; J trimming: 7 bases; junction bases outside the gene matches: 7. Germline values: CDR1 SGHKS, CDR2 YYEKEE (reference sequence). CDR3 length: 15 residues. For the CDR3, the DNA is TGTGCCAGCAGCTTCGGACAGGGGGCGTACCTTGAAGCTTTCTTT. Amino acids: CASSFGQGAYLEAFF.

This clone was recorded a few times. The chain recombines TRBV29-1 with TRBJ1-1, with 7 nucleotides matching TRBD1. The CDR3 loop spans 13 amino acids. J gave up 1 base and V 6 bases, and 5 bases lay outside the gene matches. Germline lookup yields CDR1 SQVTM and CDR2 ANQGSEA. The CDR3 here is CSVDRDWNTEAFF. In DNA form, the CDR3 reads TGCAGCGTAGACAGGGATTGGAACACTGAAGCTTTCTTT. The variable domain in full, completed from reference TRBV29-1 and TRBJ1-1, reads SAVISQKPSRDICQRGTSLTIQCQVDSQVTMMFWYRQQPGQSLTLIATANQGSEATYESGFVIDKFPISRPNLTFSTLTVSNMSPEDSSIYLCSVDRDWNTEAFFGQGTRLTVV.